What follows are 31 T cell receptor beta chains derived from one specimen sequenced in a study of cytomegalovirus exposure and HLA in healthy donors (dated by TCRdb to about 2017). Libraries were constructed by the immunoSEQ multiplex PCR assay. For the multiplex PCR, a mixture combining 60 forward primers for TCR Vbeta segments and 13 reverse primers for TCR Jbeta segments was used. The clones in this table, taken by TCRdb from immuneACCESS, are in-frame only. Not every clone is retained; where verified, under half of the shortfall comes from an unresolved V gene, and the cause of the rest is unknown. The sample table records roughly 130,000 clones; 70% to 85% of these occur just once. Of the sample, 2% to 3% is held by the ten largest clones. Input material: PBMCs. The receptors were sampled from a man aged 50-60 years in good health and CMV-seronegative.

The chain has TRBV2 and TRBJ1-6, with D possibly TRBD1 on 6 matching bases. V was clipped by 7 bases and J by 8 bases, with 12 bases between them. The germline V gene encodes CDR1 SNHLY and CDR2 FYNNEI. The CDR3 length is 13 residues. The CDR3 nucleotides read TGTGCCAGCATGGTGGGGGGGCATTCACCCCTCCACTTT. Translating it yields CASMVGGHSPLHF.

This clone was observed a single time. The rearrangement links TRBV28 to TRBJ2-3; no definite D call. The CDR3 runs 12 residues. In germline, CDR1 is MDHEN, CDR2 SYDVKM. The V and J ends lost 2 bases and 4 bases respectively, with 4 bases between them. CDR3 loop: CASSLGPDTQYF. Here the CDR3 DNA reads TGTGCCAGCAGTTTAGGGCCAGATACGCAGTATTTT.

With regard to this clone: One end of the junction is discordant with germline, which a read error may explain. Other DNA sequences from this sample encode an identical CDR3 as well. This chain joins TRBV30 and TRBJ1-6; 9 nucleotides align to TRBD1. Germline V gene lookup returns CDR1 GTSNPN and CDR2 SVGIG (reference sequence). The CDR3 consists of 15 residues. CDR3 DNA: TGTGCCTGGAGTACAGGGGGCGCGTATAATTCCCCCCTCCACTTT. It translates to CAWSTGGAYNSPLHF.

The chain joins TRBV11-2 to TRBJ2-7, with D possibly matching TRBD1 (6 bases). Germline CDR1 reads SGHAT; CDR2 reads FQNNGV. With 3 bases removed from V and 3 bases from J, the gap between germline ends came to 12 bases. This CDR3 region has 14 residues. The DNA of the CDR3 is TGTGCCAGCAGCTTCCCAGGGGTAGACTACGAGCAGTACTTC. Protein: CASSFPGVDYEQYF.

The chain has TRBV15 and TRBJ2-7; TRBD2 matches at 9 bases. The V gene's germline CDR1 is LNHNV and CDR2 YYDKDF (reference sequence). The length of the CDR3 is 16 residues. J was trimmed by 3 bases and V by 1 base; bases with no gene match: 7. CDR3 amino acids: CATSRGGRGGRYEQYF. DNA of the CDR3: TGTGCCACCAGCAGAGGAGGGCGGGGGGGCCGCTACGAGCAGTACTTC. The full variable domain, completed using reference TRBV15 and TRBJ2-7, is DAMVIQNPRYQVTQFGKPVTLSCSQTLNHNVMYWYQQKSSQAPKLLFHYYDKDFNNEADTPDNFQSRRPNTSFCFLDIRSPGLGDTAMYLCATSRGGRGGRYEQYFGPGTRLTVT.

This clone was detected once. DNA for the CDR3: TGCGCCAGCATGGCAGGGGGGAACTATGGCTACACCTTC. This translates into CASMAGGNYGYTF. The V gene is TRBV5-1, the J gene TRBJ1-2; 7 nucleotides line up with TRBD1. CDR3 length: 13 amino acids. J was trimmed by 2 bases and V by 6 bases; bases with no gene match: 4. Germline V gives CDR1 SGHRS, CDR2 YFSETQ. Together with reference TRBV5-1 and TRBJ1-2, the CDR3 gives the full variable domain: KAGVTQTPRYLIKTRGQQVTLSCSPISGHRSVSWYQQTPGQGLQFLFEYFSETQRNKGNFPGRFSGRQFSNSRSEMNVSTLELGDSALYLCASMAGGNYGYTFGSGTRLTVV.

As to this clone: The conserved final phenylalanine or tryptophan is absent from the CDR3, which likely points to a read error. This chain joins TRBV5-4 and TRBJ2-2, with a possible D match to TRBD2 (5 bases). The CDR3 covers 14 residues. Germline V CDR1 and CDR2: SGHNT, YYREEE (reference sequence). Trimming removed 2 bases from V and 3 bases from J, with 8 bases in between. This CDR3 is CASSFGVHTGELFV. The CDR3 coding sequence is TGTGCCAGCAGCTTCGGGGTCCACACCGGGGAGCTGTTTGTT.

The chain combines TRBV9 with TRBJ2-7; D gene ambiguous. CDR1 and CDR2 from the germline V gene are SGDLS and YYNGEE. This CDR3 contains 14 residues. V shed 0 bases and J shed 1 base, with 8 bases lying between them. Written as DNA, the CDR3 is TGTGCCAGCAGCGTAGGTTTCCCATCCTACGAGCAGTACTTC. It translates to CASSVGFPSYEQYF.

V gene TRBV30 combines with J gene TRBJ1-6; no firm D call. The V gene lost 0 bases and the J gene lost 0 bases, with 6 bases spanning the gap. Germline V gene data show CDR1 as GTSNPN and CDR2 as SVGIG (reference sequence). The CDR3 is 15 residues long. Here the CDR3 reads CAWSVPSSYNSPLHF. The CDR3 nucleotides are TGTGCCTGGAGTGTTCCTAGCTCCTATAATTCACCCCTCCACTTT. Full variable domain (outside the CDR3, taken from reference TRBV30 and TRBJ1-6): SQTIHQWPATLVQPVGSPLSLECTVEGTSNPNLYWYRQAAGRGLQLLFYSVGIGQISSEVPQNLSASRPQDRQFILSSKKLLLSDSGFYLCAWSVPSSYNSPLHFGNGTRLTVT.

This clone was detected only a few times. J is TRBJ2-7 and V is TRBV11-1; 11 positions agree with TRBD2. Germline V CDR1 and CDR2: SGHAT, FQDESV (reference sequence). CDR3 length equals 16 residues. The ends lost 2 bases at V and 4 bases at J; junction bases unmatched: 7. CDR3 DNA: TGTGCCAGCAGCTTAACTACTAGCGGGGGAAGATACGAGCAGTACTTC. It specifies CASSLTTSGGRYEQYF.

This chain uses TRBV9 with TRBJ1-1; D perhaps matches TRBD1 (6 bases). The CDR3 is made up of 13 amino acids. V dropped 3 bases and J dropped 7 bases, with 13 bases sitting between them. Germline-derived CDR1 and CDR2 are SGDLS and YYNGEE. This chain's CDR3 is CASSGAGAGEAFF. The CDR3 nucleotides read TGTGCCAGCAGCGGGGCAGGGGCTGGTGAAGCTTTCTTT.

CDR3 nucleotides: TGCGCCAGCAGCCAAGGCAGGGGCCGGGTGGGAGGCTACACCTTC. It translates to CASSQGRGRVGGYTF. The chain couples TRBV4-3 to TRBJ1-2, with D maybe TRBD1 (6 bases). The ends were cut back, 1 base at V and 8 bases at J, with 17 bases in the middle. The CDR3 has 15 amino acids. Looked up from germline, CDR1 is LGHNA and CDR2 is YSLEER.

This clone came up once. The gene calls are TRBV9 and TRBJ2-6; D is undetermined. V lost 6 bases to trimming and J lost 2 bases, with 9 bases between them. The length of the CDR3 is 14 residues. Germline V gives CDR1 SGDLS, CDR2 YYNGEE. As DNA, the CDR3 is TGTGCCAGCACCCTAGGCCCTGGGGCCAACGTCCTGACTTTC. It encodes CASTLGPGANVLTF.

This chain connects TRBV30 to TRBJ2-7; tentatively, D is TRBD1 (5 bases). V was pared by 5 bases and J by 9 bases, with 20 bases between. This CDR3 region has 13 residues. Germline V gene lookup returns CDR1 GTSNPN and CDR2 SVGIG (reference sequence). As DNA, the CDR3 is TGTGCCTGGGACACAGGAAAAGGCTACCTGCAGTACTTC. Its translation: CAWDTGKGYLQYF.

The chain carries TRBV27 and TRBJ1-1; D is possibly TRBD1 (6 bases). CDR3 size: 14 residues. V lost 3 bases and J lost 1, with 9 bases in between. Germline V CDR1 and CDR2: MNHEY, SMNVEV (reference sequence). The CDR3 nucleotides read TGTGCCAGCAGTTTGCAGGGGCGGAACACTGAAGCTTTCTTT. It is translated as CASSLQGRNTEAFF.

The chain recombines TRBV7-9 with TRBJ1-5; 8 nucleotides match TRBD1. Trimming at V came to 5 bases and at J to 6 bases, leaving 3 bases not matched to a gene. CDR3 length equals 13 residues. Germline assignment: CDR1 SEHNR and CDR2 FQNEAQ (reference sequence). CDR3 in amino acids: CASSRDRGQPQHF. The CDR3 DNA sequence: TGTGCCAGCAGCCGCGACAGGGGTCAGCCCCAGCATTTT.

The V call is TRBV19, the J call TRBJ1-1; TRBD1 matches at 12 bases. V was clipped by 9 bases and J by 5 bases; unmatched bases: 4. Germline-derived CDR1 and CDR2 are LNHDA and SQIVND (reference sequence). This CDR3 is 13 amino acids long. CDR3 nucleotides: TGTGCCAGCCGGGACAGGGGGCTTACTGAAGCTTTCTTT. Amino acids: CASRDRGLTEAFF.

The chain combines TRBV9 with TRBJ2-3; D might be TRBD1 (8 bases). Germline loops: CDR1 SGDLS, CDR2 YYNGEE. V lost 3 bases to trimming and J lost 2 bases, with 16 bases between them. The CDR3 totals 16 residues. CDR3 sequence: CASSAEAGQATDTQYF. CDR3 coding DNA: TGTGCCAGCAGCGCGGAAGCGGGACAGGCCACAGATACGCAGTATTTT.

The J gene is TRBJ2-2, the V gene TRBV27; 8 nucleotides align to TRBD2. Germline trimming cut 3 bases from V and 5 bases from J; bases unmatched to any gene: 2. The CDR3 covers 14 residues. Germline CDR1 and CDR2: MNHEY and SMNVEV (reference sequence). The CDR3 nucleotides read TGTGCCAGCAGTTTGGCTAGCGGGACCGGGGAGCTGTTTTTT. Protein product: CASSLASGTGELFF.

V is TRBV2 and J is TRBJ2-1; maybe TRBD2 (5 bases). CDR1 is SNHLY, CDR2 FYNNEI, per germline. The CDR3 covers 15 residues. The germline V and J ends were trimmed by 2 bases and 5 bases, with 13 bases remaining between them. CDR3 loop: CASSESRALNNEQFF. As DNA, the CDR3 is TGTGCCAGCAGTGAATCGAGGGCACTAAACAATGAGCAGTTCTTC.

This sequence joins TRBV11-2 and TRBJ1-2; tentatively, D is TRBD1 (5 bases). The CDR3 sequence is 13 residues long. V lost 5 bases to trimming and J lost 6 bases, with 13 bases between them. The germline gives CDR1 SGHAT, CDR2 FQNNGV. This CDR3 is CASSPRQKDGYTF. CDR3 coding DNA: TGTGCCAGCAGCCCCCGACAGAAGGATGGCTACACCTTC. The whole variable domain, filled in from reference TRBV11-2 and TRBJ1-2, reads EAGVAQSPRYKIIEKRQSVAFWCNPISGHATLYWYQQILGQGPKLLIQFQNNGVVDDSQLPKDRFSAERLKGVDSTLKIQPAKLEDSAVYLCASSPRQKDGYTFGSGTRLTVV.

The CDR3 DNA follows: TGTGCCAGCAGCCACCAGGCGGGGCTTGAAGCTTTCTTT. Translated, it gives CASSHQAGLEAFF. The chain has TRBV6-6 and TRBJ1-1; a weak D match, TRBD1 (5 bases). The CDR3 sequence is 13 residues long. Deletions cut 6 bases from V and 7 bases from J, with 15 bases between. The germline CDR1 and CDR2 sequences are MNHNY and SVGAGI (reference sequence).

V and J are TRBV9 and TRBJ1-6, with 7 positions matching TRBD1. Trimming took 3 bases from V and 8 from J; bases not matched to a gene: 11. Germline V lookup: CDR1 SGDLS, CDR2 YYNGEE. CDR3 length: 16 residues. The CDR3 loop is CASSATGQAEDSPLHF. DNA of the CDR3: TGTGCCAGCAGCGCCACCGGACAGGCCGAGGATTCACCCCTCCACTTT.

The CDR3 loop reads CAWKVPSRLGSPLHF. As DNA, the CDR3 is TGTGCCTGGAAGGTGCCGAGCAGACTAGGATCACCCCTCCACTTT. V gene TRBV30 combines with J gene TRBJ1-6; D remains unclear. V shed 4 bases and J shed 10 bases, with 20 bases lying between them. Germline loops: CDR1 GTSNPN, CDR2 SVGIG (reference sequence). The length of the CDR3 is 15 residues.

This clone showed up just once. This CDR3 reads CAISEGQGSLYGYTF. The CDR3 DNA reads TGTGCCATCAGTGAGGGGCAGGGAAGCCTCTATGGCTACACCTTC. The chain carries TRBV10-3 and TRBJ1-2, with D possibly TRBD1 on 5 matching bases. V was shortened by 2 bases and J by 4 bases, with 14 bases between the two germline ends. The length of the CDR3 is 15 residues. From germline, CDR1 is ENHRY and CDR2 SYGVKD.

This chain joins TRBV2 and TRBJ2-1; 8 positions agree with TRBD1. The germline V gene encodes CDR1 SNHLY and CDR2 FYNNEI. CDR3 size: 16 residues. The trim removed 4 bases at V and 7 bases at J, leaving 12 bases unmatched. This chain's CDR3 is CASSVQTGAPQNEQFF. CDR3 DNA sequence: TGTGCCAGCAGTGTACAGACAGGGGCCCCTCAAAATGAGCAGTTCTTC. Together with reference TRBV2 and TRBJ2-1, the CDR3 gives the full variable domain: EPEVTQTPSHQVTQMGQEVILRCVPISNHLYFYWYRQILGQKVEFLVSFYNNEISEKSEIFDDQFSVERPDGSNFTLKIRSTKLEDSAMYFCASSVQTGAPQNEQFFGPGTRLTVL.

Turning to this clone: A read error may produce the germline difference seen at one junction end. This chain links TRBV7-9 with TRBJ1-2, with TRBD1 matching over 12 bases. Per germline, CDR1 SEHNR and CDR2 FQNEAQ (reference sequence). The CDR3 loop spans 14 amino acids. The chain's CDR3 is CASSLGQGAYDYTF. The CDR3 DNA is TGTGCCAGCAGCCTGGGACAGGGGGCGTATGACTACACCTTC.

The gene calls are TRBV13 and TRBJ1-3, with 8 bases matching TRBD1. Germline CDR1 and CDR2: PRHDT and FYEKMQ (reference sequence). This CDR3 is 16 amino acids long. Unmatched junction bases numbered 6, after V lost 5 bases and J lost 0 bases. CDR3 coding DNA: TGTGCCAGCAGCATTCCACAGGGGGGCTCTGGAAACACCATATATTTT. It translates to CASSIPQGGSGNTIYF.

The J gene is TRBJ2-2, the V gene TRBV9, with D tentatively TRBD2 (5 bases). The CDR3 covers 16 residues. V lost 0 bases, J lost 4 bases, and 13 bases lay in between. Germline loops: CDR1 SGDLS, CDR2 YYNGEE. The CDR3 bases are TGTGCCAGCAGCGTAGAGGTAGCGTGGGGCACCGGGGAGCTGTTTTTT. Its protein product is CASSVEVAWGTGELFF. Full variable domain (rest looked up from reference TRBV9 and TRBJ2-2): DSGVTQTPKHLITATGQRVTLRCSPRSGDLSVYWYQQSLDQGLQFLIQYYNGEERAKGNILERFSAQQFPDLHSELNLSSLELGDSALYFCASSVEVAWGTGELFFGEGSRLTVL.

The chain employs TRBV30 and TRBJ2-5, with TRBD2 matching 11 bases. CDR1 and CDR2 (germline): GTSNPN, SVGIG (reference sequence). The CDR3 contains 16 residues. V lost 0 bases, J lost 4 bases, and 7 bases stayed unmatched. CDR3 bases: TGTGCCTGGAGTGTCGTAGCGGGGGGGATGGGAGAGACCCAGTACTTC. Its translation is CAWSVVAGGMGETQYF.

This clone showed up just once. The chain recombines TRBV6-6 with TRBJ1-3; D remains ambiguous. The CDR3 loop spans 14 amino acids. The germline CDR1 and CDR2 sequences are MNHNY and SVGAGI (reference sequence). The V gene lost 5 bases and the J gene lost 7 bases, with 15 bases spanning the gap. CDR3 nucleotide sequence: TGTGCCAGCAGTCCCGCGGCCGGTGGGAACACCATATATTTT. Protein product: CASSPAAGGNTIYF.